These T cell receptor beta chains were read from a single sample in a study of early T cells in non-severe SARS-CoV-2 infection. TCRdb called the 5' RACE reads again in MiXCR, with one record for every CDR3 protein. The profile shows over 20,000 distinct CDR3 sequences, less than 6% of them singletons. Sequenced sample: whole blood. Source of these receptors: an adult who was a healthcare worker with PCR-confirmed SARS-CoV-2 infection or an uninfected control (not recorded which). Each CDR3 is given with its conserved first and last residue. The D gene is left open where the match is weak. A row's size may be missing; if present it is once, few, many or a size class.

V gene	J gene	clone size	D gene	CDR3 protein	CDR3 DNA
TRBV5-4	TRBJ2-1	few	TRBD2	CASSALAGETYNEQFF	TGTGCCAGCAGCGCACTAGCGGGGGAGACCTACAATGAGCAGTTCTTC
TRBV20-1	TRBJ2-3	few	-	CTAWPGEWDTQYF	TGCACCGCATGGCCGGGGGAATGGGATACGCAGTATTTT
TRBV11-2	TRBJ1-5	medium-sized	-	CASSLVGNQPQHF	TGTGCCAGCAGCTTAGTAGGCAATCAGCCCCAGCATTTT
TRBV7-2	TRBJ1-1	many	-	CASSPTGMNTEAFF	TGTGCCAGCAGTCCGACAGGTATGAACACTGAAGCTTTCTTT
TRBV6-1	TRBJ2-3	few	TRBD1	CASSETQDREDTQYF	TGTGCCAGCAGTGAGACCCAGGACAGGGAGGATACGCAGTATTTT
TRBV20-1	TRBJ2-5	few	-	CSASTGPQETQYF	TGCAGTGCTTCCACCGGACCTCAAGAGACCCAGTACTTC
TRBV7-9	TRBJ1-1	many	-	CASSLASWTVMNTEAFF	TGTGCCAGCAGCTTAGCCTCATGGACAGTTATGAACACTGAAGCTTTCTTT
TRBV15	TRBJ1-6	many	-	CATSRDGSNSPLHF	TGTGCCACCAGCAGAGATGGGAGTAATTCACCCCTCCACTTT
TRBV7-9	TRBJ1-2	many	-	CASSSQGYGYTF	TGTGCCAGCAGCTCACAGGGTTATGGCTACACCTTC
TRBV19	TRBJ1-3	many	-	CASTPDLAGNTIYF	TGTGCCAGTACCCCGGACCTTGCTGGAAACACCATATATTTT
TRBV6-2/TRBV6-3	TRBJ2-5	many	-	CASRGSGKETQYF	TGTGCCAGCAGGGGTAGCGGTAAAGAGACCCAGTACTTC
TRBV12-3/TRBV12-4	TRBJ2-5	-	-	CASSVNQETQYF	TGTGCCAGCAGTGTAAATCAAGAGACCCAGTACTTC
TRBV27	TRBJ2-2	medium-sized	TRBD1	CASSPDRVRTGELFF	TGTGCCAGCAGTCCAGACAGGGTTCGGACCGGGGAGCTGTTTTTT
TRBV3-1	TRBJ1-5	-	-	CASSQERNQPQHF	TGTGCCAGCAGCCAAGAACGGAATCAGCCCCAGCATTTT
TRBV10-2	TRBJ2-2	-	-	CASRVLRSSGPGGLFF	TGCGCCAGCAGGGTCTTAAGGTCGTCGGGACCCGGGGGGCTGTTTTTT
TRBV18	TRBJ2-1	-	TRBD1	CASSADRETYNEQFF	TGTGCCAGCTCAGCCGACAGGGAGACCTACAATGAGCAGTTCTTC
TRBV9	TRBJ2-3	-	-	CASSDDPYYTQYF	TGTGCCAGCAGCGACGACCCCTATTATACGCAGTATTTT
TRBV27	TRBJ2-1	many	TRBD1	CASSLPGQPFYEQFF	TGTGCCAGCAGCCTACCGGGACAGCCTTTTTATGAGCAGTTCTTC
TRBV29-1	TRBJ1-2	few	-	CSVVAADNNYGYTF	TGCAGCGTTGTCGCGGCAGACAACAACTATGGCTACACCTTC
TRBV19	TRBJ2-1	many	-	CASSGRGVQYNEQFF	TGTGCCAGTAGTGGCAGGGGTGTACAGTACAATGAGCAGTTCTTC
TRBV6-6	TRBJ1-5	-	-	CASSYPRDSNQPQHF	TGTGCCAGCAGTTACCCGAGGGATAGCAATCAGCCCCAGCATTTT
TRBV6-5	TRBJ1-2	few	-	CASRASGVPNYGYTF	TGTGCCAGCAGGGCATCAGGGGTCCCCAACTATGGCTACACCTTC